This is a list of T cell receptor beta chains from one sample in a study of glioma-infiltrating T cells after dendritic cell vaccination. TCRdb's table, derived via immunoSEQ multiplex PCR, lists solely in-frame clones and lacks some. The table records fewer than 25,000 clones, nearly 90% of them present only once. The specimen was blood, collected after dendritic cell vaccination. These TCRs come from a human donor with glioblastoma. Both conserved end residues are part of each CDR3. Each record gives: V gene, CDR3 length, J gene, CDR3 protein.

>TRBV2|13|TRBJ2-7
CASSGGQTYEQYF
>TRBV7-2|16|TRBJ2-5
CASSKGLAGARETQYF
>TRBV2|12|TRBJ1-6
CGGGRTNSPLHF
>TRBV19|15|TRBJ1-5
CASSTSTGANQPQHF
>TRBV27|16|TRBJ2-3
CASSLDTSGFTDTQYF
>TRBV19|15|TRBJ2-2
CASSDRGQTTGELFF
>TRBV12-2|13|TRBJ2-1
CASRLTGDHEQFF
>TRBV4-1|17|TRBJ1-5
CASSQDLYRQLHQPQHF
>TRBV7-9|14|TRBJ1-1
CASSLEVGQGEAFF
>TRBV4-2|15|TRBJ1-1
CASSQGGQGKTEAFF
>TRBV7-9|15|TRBJ2-1
CASRNLQGLYNEQFF
>TRBV6-5|12|TRBJ2-1
CASTGEGNEQFF
>TRBV6-1|15|TRBJ2-7
CASSVEGTGRYEQYF
>TRBV7-8|16|TRBJ2-3
CASSSPWDRNTDTQYF
>TRBV10-1|14|TRBJ1-5
CASSESGSTQPQHF
>TRBV10-1|16|TRBJ1-1
CASREDRGLGNTEAFF
>TRBV29-1|14|TRBJ1-1
CSVVRETTGTEAFF
>TRBV9|14|TRBJ1-4
CASSGRGPDEKLFF
>TRBV6-1|14|TRBJ2-5
CASSGGGLGETQYF
>TRBV6-5|15|TRBJ2-7
CASSQGLAISYEQYF
>TRBV27|14|TRBJ1-6
CASSLGQVNSPLHF
>TRBV2|15|TRBJ2-5
CASIPGQGLRETQYF
>TRBV5-8|15|TRBJ2-5
CASSPGTSLEETQYF
>TRBV5-4|13|TRBJ2-5
CASRDSAQETQYF
>TRBV10-3|13|TRBJ1-2
CAISDGQGYGYTF
>TRBV5-6|16|TRBJ2-3
CASSLVGALPSDTQYF
>TRBV10-1|12|TRBJ1-2
CASSDRGDGYTF
>TRBV6-1|15|TRBJ2-7
CASSLSRGQTYEQYF
>TRBV6-5|13|TRBJ2-5
CASSYSSGETQYF
>TRBV2|15|TRBJ2-1
CASSVGGGAVGEQFF
>TRBV2|13|TRBJ1-5
CASSGQNNQPQHF
>TRBV27|17|TRBJ1-6
CASSLSYTGGAYSPLHF
>TRBV14|15|TRBJ2-1
CASSQAKGAYNEQFF
>TRBV2|13|TRBJ1-1
CASSTDRTPEAFF
>TRBV5-1|15|TRBJ2-1
CASSPRGRDYNEQFF
>TRBV9|15|TRBJ2-1
CASSIRDRDYNEQFF
>TRBV2|15|TRBJ1-6
CASSERAGGNSPLHF
>TRBV2|15|TRBJ2-3
CASNLGAAFTDTQYF
>TRBV5-1|14|TRBJ2-5
CASSSDRARGTQYF
>TRBV11-3|13|TRBJ1-1
CASSLTRGTEAFF
>TRBV5-6|15|TRBJ2-5
CASSLGGTGQETQYF
>TRBV19|16|TRBJ1-1
CASSINRPVGNTEAFF